This is a list of T cell receptor beta chains from one sample in a study of T cell repertoires in cytomegalovirus infection. TCRdb reprocessed the reads with MiXCR, giving one entry per CDR3 protein. The sample contains under 200,000 distinct CDR3 sequences, 8% to 10% of which appear only once. The specimen sequenced was PBMCs. These receptors were collected from a human donor in good health (CMV status not recorded). Some clones in this sample may be carry-over from other donors' samples. The CDR3 runs from the conserved cysteine through the conserved F or W. The D gene is left open where the match is weak. Rows may omit the clone size; those that give it use once, few, many or a size class.

V: TRBV4-3
size: .
D: .
J: TRBJ1-2
DNA: TGCGCCAGCAGCCCAATCCGCCTTAACTATGGCTACACCTTC
CDR3: CASSPIRLNYGYTF

V: TRBV20-1
size: few
D: TRBD1
J: TRBJ1-5
DNA: TGCAGTGTCACAGGGGGCAATCAGCCCCAGCATTTT
CDR3: CSVTGGNQPQHF

V: TRBV4-3
size: many
D: .
J: TRBJ1-1
DNA: TGCGCCAGCAGCCAAGAAGGGGGAACTGAAGCTTTCTTT
CDR3: CASSQEGGTEAFF

V: TRBV7-3
size: many
D: .
J: TRBJ2-1
DNA: TGTGCCAGCAGCTTAGGGCCAGCGGGCCTAAATGAGCAGTTCTTC
CDR3: CASSLGPAGLNEQFF

V: TRBV7-2
size: .
D: .
J: TRBJ2-5
DNA: TGTGCCAGCAGCTTATGGCCCCCAGAGACCCAGTACTTC
CDR3: CASSLWPPETQYF

V: TRBV19
size: .
D: .
J: TRBJ1-1
DNA: TGTGCCAGTATGCCCAGGGTTTTAGGAAACACTGAAGCTTTCTTT
CDR3: CASMPRVLGNTEAFF

V: TRBV12-3/TRBV12-4
size: many
D: .
J: TRBJ2-1
DNA: TGTGCCAGCAGTTTTGCCCCCGGGAATGAGCAGTTCTTC
CDR3: CASSFAPGNEQFF

V: TRBV29-1
size: many
D: TRBD2
J: TRBJ2-7
DNA: TGCAGCGTCTTGACTAGCGGCACCATCTACGAGCAGTACTTC
CDR3: CSVLTSGTIYEQYF

V: TRBV12-3/TRBV12-4
size: many
D: .
J: TRBJ1-2
DNA: TGTGCCAGCAGTCCCCTCAGTGCTAACTATGGCTACACCTTC
CDR3: CASSPLSANYGYTF

V: TRBV7-2
size: many
D: TRBD2
J: TRBJ2-1
DNA: TGTGCCAGCAGCTACCAGGGGACTAGCGGAGGGACGCAGTTCTTC
CDR3: CASSYQGTSGGTQFF

V: TRBV7-4
size: .
D: .
J: TRBJ2-7
DNA: TGTGCCAGCAGCCCACCATGTCGAGGGCCGGGGGAGCAGTACTTC
CDR3: CASSPPCRGPGEQYF

V: TRBV7-2
size: many
D: .
J: TRBJ1-6
DNA: TGTGCCAGCAGCTTAATTCAGAACGGTTTAAATTCACCCCTCCACTTT
CDR3: CASSLIQNGLNSPLHF

V: TRBV7-2
size: many
D: TRBD1
J: TRBJ2-5
DNA: TGTGCCAGCAGCCTGATGACAGGGTGGGGAGAGACCCAGTACTTC
CDR3: CASSLMTGWGETQYF

V: TRBV5-6
size: .
D: .
J: TRBJ2-3
DNA: TGTGCCAGCAGCTACACCGGACAGAGCACAGATACGCAGTATTTT
CDR3: CASSYTGQSTDTQYF

V: TRBV19
size: .
D: TRBD1
J: TRBJ2-6
DNA: TGTGCCAGTAGTAGGACAGGGGGCTCTGGGGCCAACGTCCTGACTTTC
CDR3: CASSRTGGSGANVLTF

V: TRBV30
size: .
D: .
J: TRBJ2-7
DNA: TGTGCCTGGAGCCTCACTGGGGGACCGAAATACGAGCAGTACTTC
CDR3: CAWSLTGGPKYEQYF

V: TRBV12-3/TRBV12-4
size: few
D: .
J: TRBJ1-4
DNA: TGTGCCAGCAGTTTCCAGGGAGGTAATGAAAAACTGTTTTTT
CDR3: CASSFQGGNEKLFF

V: TRBV28
size: few
D: .
J: TRBJ1-5
DNA: TGTGCCAGCTCTACTCGGGACGGTAGCAATCAGCCCCAGCATTTT
CDR3: CASSTRDGSNQPQHF

V: TRBV6-1
size: many
D: .
J: TRBJ1-6
DNA: TGTGCCAGCAGAGCCCGGACGGACTATAATTCACCCCTCCACTTT
CDR3: CASRARTDYNSPLHF

V: TRBV20-1
size: few
D: TRBD1
J: TRBJ2-7
DNA: TGCAGTGCTGGAAAGACAGGGGGCCTCTACGAGCAGTACTTC
CDR3: CSAGKTGGLYEQYF

V: TRBV20-1
size: few
D: TRBD2
J: TRBJ2-7
DNA: TGCAGTGCTAGAACGTCTAGCGGGAGCCGGCCCTACGAGCAGTACTTC
CDR3: CSARTSSGSRPYEQYF

V: TRBV24-1
size: .
D: TRBD1
J: TRBJ1-5
DNA: TGTGCCACCAGTGATGCTGGGACAGGGGGCAATCAGCCCCAGCATTTT
CDR3: CATSDAGTGGNQPQHF

V: TRBV20-1
size: few
D: .
J: TRBJ1-6
DNA: TGCAGTGCTAATCAAGCTGGAAGCTCCTATAATTCACCCCTCCACTTT
CDR3: CSANQAGSSYNSPLHF

V: TRBV28
size: many
D: .
J: TRBJ1-6
DNA: TGTGCCAGCAGTTTAGGCAGGCGCTCCTCACCCCTCCACTTT
CDR3: CASSLGRRSSPLHF

V: TRBV7-9
size: few
D: .
J: TRBJ1-1
DNA: TGTGCCAGCAGCTTAAAAGAGGGTCGGGCTTTCTTT
CDR3: CASSLKEGRAFF

V: TRBV27
size: .
D: TRBD2
J: TRBJ2-5
DNA: TGTGCCAGCAGTTCTCTAGCGGGGGGTGGTCAAGAGACCCAGTACTTC
CDR3: CASSSLAGGGQETQYF

V: TRBV7-8
size: many
D: TRBD1
J: TRBJ1-3
DNA: TGTGCCAGCAGCCCGGGACAGCCTTTTGGAAACACCATATATTTT
CDR3: CASSPGQPFGNTIYF

V: TRBV29-1
size: medium-sized
D: TRBD1
J: TRBJ2-7
DNA: TGCAGCGCCAGTGATACAGGGGAGACAGAGTACTTC
CDR3: CSASDTGETEYF

V: TRBV7-2
size: many
D: .
J: TRBJ1-3
DNA: TGTGCCAGCAGCTTAGGGGGGGGAAACACCATATATTTT
CDR3: CASSLGGGNTIYF

V: TRBV30
size: many
D: .
J: TRBJ1-5
DNA: TGTGCCTGGGCGCGGGATAGCAATCAGCCCCAGCATTTT
CDR3: CAWARDSNQPQHF

V: TRBV13
size: .
D: TRBD2
J: TRBJ2-7
DNA: TGTGCCAGCAGCCCCGGACTAGCGGGAGTTACCTACGAGCAGTACTTC
CDR3: CASSPGLAGVTYEQYF

V: TRBV20-1
size: many
D: TRBD1
J: TRBJ1-6
DNA: TGCAGTGCTAGTTTCTACAGGGGGAGCTCCTATAATTCACCCCTCCACTTT
CDR3: CSASFYRGSSYNSPLHF

V: TRBV7-9
size: many
D: TRBD1
J: TRBJ1-1
DNA: TGTGCCAGCAGCCAGGGGGGAAGTGAAGCTTTCTTT
CDR3: CASSQGGSEAFF

V: TRBV7-2
size: many
D: TRBD2
J: TRBJ2-7
DNA: TGTGCCAGCAGACCTAGCGGGGGGTCCTACGAGCAGTACTTC
CDR3: CASRPSGGSYEQYF

V: TRBV6-2/TRBV6-3
size: few
D: .
J: TRBJ2-1
DNA: TGTGCCAGCAGTTCCCCGGGCCGACCAAATGAGCAGTTCTTC
CDR3: CASSSPGRPNEQFF

V: TRBV29-1
size: many
D: .
J: TRBJ2-1
DNA: TGCAGCGGAGTGGGGTTTGACAATGAGCAGTTCTTC
CDR3: CSGVGFDNEQFF

V: TRBV4-2
size: .
D: TRBD2
J: TRBJ2-1
DNA: TGTGCCAGCAGCCAAGAGGGAACTAGCGGGAGTGCGAATGAGCAGTTCTTC
CDR3: CASSQEGTSGSANEQFF

V: TRBV6-2/TRBV6-3
size: many
D: TRBD1
J: TRBJ1-1
DNA: TGTGCCAGCAGGACGCCCACAGGGGGTTTAGAGAACACTGAAGCTTTCTTT
CDR3: CASRTPTGGLENTEAFF

V: TRBV12-3/TRBV12-4
size: once
D: .
J: TRBJ2-1
DNA: TGTGCCAGCAGTTCCGACAGAACAAACTACAATGAGCAGTTCTTC
CDR3: CASSSDRTNYNEQFF

V: TRBV7-2
size: .
D: .
J: TRBJ1-5
DNA: TGTGCCAGCAGCCCAGGGTTTGGGGGATATCAGCCCCAGCATTTT
CDR3: CASSPGFGGYQPQHF